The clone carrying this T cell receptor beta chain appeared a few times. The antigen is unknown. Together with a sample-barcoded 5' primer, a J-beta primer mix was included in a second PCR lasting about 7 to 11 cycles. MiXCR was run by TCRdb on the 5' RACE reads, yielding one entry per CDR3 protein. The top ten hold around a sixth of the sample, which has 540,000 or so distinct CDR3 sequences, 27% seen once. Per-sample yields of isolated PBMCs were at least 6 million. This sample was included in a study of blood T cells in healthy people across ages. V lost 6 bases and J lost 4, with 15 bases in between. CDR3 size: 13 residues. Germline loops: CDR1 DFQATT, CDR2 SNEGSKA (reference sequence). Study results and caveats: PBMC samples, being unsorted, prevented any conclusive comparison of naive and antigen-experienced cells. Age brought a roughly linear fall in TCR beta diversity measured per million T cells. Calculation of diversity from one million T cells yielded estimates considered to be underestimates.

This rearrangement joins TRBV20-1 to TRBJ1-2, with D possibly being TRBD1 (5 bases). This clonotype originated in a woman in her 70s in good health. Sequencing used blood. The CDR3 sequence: CSASWQGFYGYTF. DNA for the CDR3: TGCAGTGCCTCCTGGCAGGGTTTCTATGGCTACACCTTC.